The next 17 T cell receptor beta chains were all read from a single sample in a study of shared clonotypes between healthy human individuals. Data came from immunoSEQ multiplex PCR; TCRdb stores just in-frame clones and leaves some out. Here the sample spans hundreds of thousands of clones, approximately 79% being singletons. The sequencing input was memory CD4+ T cells sorted from blood. The subset denotes: CD45RA-negative fraction. Receptor source: a woman between 25 and 40 years old in good health.

CDR3 sequence: CASSAGGLAGELFF. As DNA, the CDR3 is TGTGCCAGCAGCGCCGGGGGGCTGGCCGGGGAGCTGTTTTTT. This chain uses TRBV7-6 with TRBJ2-2; TRBD2 might be the D (7 bases). Germline lookup yields CDR1 SGHVS and CDR2 FNYEAQ. The CDR3 spans 14 residues. Trimming cost V 5 bases and J 6 bases, with 13 bases left between them.

V is TRBV27 and J is TRBJ1-1, with D possibly TRBD1 on 5 matching bases. This CDR3 is built from 13 residues. The germline V gene encodes CDR1 MNHEY and CDR2 SMNVEV (reference sequence). Trimming took 6 bases from V and 4 from J, leaving 12 bases between them. This CDR3 is CASRSSGSTEAFF. Here the CDR3 DNA reads TGTGCCAGCAGAAGCTCAGGGAGCACTGAAGCTTTCTTT.

The chain is built from TRBV29-1 and TRBJ1-1, with 7 bases fitting TRBD1. Germline CDR1 reads SQVTM; CDR2 reads ANQGSEA. With 2 bases clipped from V and 5 bases from J, the junction kept 8 bases outside the gene matches. The CDR3 sequence is 14 residues long. Here the CDR3 reads CSVEKGALGTEAFF. The CDR3 region has the DNA TGCAGCGTTGAAAAGGGGGCCCTCGGGACTGAAGCTTTCTTT.

The J gene is TRBJ2-3, the V gene TRBV6-1; 10 positions agree with TRBD2. This CDR3 has 15 residues. The V segment lost 6 bases and the J segment 3 bases; nucleotides outside the gene matches: 6. The germline V gene encodes CDR1 MNHNS and CDR2 SASEGT. In nucleotides, the CDR3 is TGTGCCAGCAGGGCTAGCGGGAGAGGTACAGATACGCAGTATTTT. It codes for CASRASGRGTDTQYF.

J is TRBJ2-1 and V is TRBV2; D is tentatively TRBD1 or TRBD2 (6 bases each). The CDR3 covers 13 residues. Trimming removed 10 bases at V and 2 bases at J, with 12 bases between. Germline V gene lookup returns CDR1 SNHLY and CDR2 FYNNEI. The CDR3 nucleotides are TGTGCCACCTACAGGGAGGCCTACAATGAGCAGTTCTTC. Translating it yields CATYREAYNEQFF.

This clone was observed a handful of times. The V gene is TRBV7-9, the J gene TRBJ2-1; 8 nucleotides agree with TRBD2. The junction had 11 bases not matched to a gene; V was cut back by 7 bases and J by 0 bases. Germline loops: CDR1 SEHNR, CDR2 FQNEAQ (reference sequence). The CDR3 covers 17 residues. In DNA, the CDR3 is TGTGCCAGCACCCCCGGGGGGGTCCTCAGCTCCTACAATGAGCAGTTCTTC. Translated, it gives CASTPGGVLSSYNEQFF.

The V call is TRBV4-1, the J call TRBJ1-1; 8 positions match TRBD1. Per germline, CDR1 MGHRA and CDR2 YSYEKL. The CDR3 is 16 residues long. After removal of 4 bases from V and 6 bases from J, the junction contained 13 bases not matched to a gene. CDR3 protein: CASSLFLQGGIPEAFF. CDR3 coding DNA: TGCGCCAGCAGCCTCTTCCTACAGGGGGGGATCCCTGAAGCTTTCTTT.

The V and J genes are TRBV2 and TRBJ2-5; no clear D. The CDR3 is made up of 13 amino acids. The germline V and J ends were trimmed by 3 bases and 5 bases, with 10 bases remaining between them. Germline CDR1 is SNHLY and CDR2 is FYNNEI. In nucleotides, the CDR3 is TGTGCCAGCAGTGAGTGGCAGGCCGAGACCCAGTACTTC. It codes for CASSEWQAETQYF.

The chain uses TRBV6-5 and TRBJ2-7, with D tentatively TRBD1 (6 bases). V dropped 6 bases and J dropped 4 bases, with 13 bases sitting between them. Germline assignment: CDR1 MNHEY and CDR2 SVGAGI. CDR3 length: 13 amino acids. Here the CDR3 reads CASSKLGAYEQYF. The CDR3 region has the DNA TGTGCCAGCAGCAAATTGGGGGCTTACGAGCAGTACTTC.

The rearrangement uses TRBV2 and TRBJ2-7; 13 bases are shared with TRBD2. The CDR3 loop spans 16 amino acids. Germline V CDR1 and CDR2: SNHLY, FYNNEI. V trimming: 4 bases; J trimming: 4 bases; junction bases outside the gene matches: 7. The CDR3 DNA reads TGTGCCAGCAGTGGGTGGACTAGCGGGAGTGTGTACGAGCAGTACTTC. It specifies CASSGWTSGSVYEQYF.

V usage is TRBV28 and J usage is TRBJ2-3, with 9 bases aligning to TRBD2. Germline assignment: CDR1 MDHEN and CDR2 SYDVKM. After removal of 6 bases from V and 0 bases from J, the junction contained 13 bases not matched to a gene. The CDR3 runs to 18 residues. The CDR3 reads CASSLSAGGSLSTDTQYF. The CDR3 DNA sequence: TGTGCCAGCAGCCTGTCAGCGGGAGGATCCCTGAGCACAGATACGCAGTATTTT.

The chain links TRBV7-9 to TRBJ2-7; possibly TRBD2 for D (5 bases). Looked up from germline, CDR1 is SEHNR and CDR2 is FQNEAQ (reference sequence). This CDR3 is 13 amino acids long. V dropped 2 bases and J dropped 4 bases, with 9 bases sitting between them. For the CDR3, the DNA is TGTGCCAGCAGCTTAAGTACGGGATACGAGCAGTACTTC. Its translation is CASSLSTGYEQYF.

V is TRBV27 and J is TRBJ1-3; the D gene is possibly TRBD1 (5 bases). This CDR3 region has 18 residues. The germline V gene has CDR1 MNHEY and CDR2 SMNVEV (reference sequence). The germline V and J ends were trimmed by 5 bases and 0 bases, with 20 bases remaining between them. The CDR3 bases are TGTGCCAGCAGTCGATTCCCCCCATGGGGGAACTCTGGAAACACCATATATTTT. Protein product: CASSRFPPWGNSGNTIYF.

V and J are TRBV20-1 and TRBJ1-2; D call uncertain. Per germline, CDR1 DFQATT and CDR2 SNEGSKA (reference sequence). Trimming stripped 6 bases from V and 4 bases from J, with 9 bases between. The CDR3 spans 11 residues. The CDR3 sequence is CSAATLYGYTF. DNA for the CDR3: TGCAGTGCGGCCACCCTCTATGGCTACACCTTC.

This chain uses TRBV6-1 with TRBJ2-4, with D unclear. Germline values: CDR1 MNHNS, CDR2 SASEGT. V was trimmed by 6 bases and J by 9 bases, leaving 12 bases between them. The CDR3 spans 12 residues. The CDR3 here is CASSDSVSIQYF. CDR3 bases: TGTGCCAGCAGCGACTCGGTGAGCATTCAGTACTTC.

CDR3 in DNA: TGTGCCAGCAGCCCGGAAGGGACTAGCGGGAAGTTGTTCTTC. This translates into CASSPEGTSGKLFF. The chain recombines TRBV7-9 with TRBJ2-1, with 13 positions matching TRBD2. This CDR3 is built from 14 residues. V was pared by 5 bases and J by 15 bases, with 10 bases of the junction left unmatched. Germline V gene sequence: CDR1 SEHNR, CDR2 FQNEAQ (reference sequence).

The CDR3 here is CASSLSPGTVTQVNYGYTF. The CDR3 coding sequence is TGTGCCAGCAGTTTATCACCGGGGACAGTAACTCAGGTGAACTATGGCTACACCTTC. This chain joins TRBV28 and TRBJ1-2; 7 positions match TRBD1. From germline, CDR1 is MDHEN and CDR2 SYDVKM. This CDR3 has 19 amino acids. After removal of 1 base from V and 2 bases from J, the junction contained 16 bases not matched to a gene.